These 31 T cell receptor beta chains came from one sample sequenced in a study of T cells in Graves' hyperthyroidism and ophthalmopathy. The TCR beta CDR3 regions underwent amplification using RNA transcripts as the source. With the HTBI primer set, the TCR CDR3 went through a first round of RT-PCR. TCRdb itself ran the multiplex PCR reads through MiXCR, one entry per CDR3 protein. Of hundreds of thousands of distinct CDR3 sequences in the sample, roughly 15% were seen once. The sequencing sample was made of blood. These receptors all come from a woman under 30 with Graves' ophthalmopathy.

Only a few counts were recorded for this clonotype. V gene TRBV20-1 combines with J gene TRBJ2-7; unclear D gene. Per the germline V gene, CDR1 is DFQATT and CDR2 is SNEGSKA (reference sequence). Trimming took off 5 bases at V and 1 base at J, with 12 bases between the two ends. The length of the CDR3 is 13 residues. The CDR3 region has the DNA TGCAGTGCTCCCGGACCCAAGTCCTACGAGCAGTACTTC. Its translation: CSAPGPKSYEQYF.

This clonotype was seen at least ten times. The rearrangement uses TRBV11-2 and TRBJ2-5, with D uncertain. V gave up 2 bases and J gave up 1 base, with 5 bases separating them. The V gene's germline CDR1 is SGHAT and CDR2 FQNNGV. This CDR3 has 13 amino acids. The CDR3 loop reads CASSLYVQETQYF. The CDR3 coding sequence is TGTGCCAGCAGCTTATACGTCCAAGAGACCCAGTACTTC.

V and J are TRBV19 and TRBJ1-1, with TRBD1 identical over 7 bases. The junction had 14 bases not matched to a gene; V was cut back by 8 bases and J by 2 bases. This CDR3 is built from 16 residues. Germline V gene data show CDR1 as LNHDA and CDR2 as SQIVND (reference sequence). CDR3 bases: TGTGCCAGTCAAGAGGGGGCGAGGAGGGCCAACACTGAAGCTTTCTTT. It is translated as CASQEGARRANTEAFF.

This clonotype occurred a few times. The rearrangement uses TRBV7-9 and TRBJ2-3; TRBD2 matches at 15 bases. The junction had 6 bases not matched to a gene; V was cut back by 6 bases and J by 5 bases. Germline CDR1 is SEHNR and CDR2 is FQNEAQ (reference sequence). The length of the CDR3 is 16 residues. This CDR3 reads CASRRTSGRAVDTQYF. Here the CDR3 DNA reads TGTGCCAGCAGACGGACTAGCGGGAGGGCGGTAGATACGCAGTATTTT.

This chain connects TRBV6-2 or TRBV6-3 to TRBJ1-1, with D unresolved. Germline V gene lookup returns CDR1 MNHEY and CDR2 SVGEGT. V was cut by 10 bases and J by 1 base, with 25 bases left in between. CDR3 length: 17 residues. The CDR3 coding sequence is TGTGCCACCTTCACGGGGAAAAGGTTCCTGCCGAACACTGAAGCTTTCTTT. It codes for CATFTGKRFLPNTEAFF.

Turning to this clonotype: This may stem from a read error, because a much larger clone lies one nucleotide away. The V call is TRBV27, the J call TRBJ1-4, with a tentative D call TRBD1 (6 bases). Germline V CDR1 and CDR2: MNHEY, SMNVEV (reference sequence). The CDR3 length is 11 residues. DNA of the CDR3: TGTGCCAGCAAGGGGGGTGAAAAACTGGTTTTT. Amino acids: CASKGGEKLVF.

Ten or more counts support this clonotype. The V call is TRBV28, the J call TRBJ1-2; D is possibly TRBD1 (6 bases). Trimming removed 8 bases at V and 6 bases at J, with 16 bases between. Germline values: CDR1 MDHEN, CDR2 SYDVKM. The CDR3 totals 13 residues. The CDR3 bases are TGTGCCAGCTCCCGGGGCAGGGGTAATGGCTACACCTTC. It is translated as CASSRGRGNGYTF.

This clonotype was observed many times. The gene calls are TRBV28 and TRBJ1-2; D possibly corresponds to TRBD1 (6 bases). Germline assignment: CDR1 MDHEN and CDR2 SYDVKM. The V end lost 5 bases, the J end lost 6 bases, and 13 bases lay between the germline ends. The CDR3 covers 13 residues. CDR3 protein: CASSPPGVDGYTF. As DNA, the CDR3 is TGTGCCAGCAGTCCCCCAGGGGTAGATGGCTACACCTTC.

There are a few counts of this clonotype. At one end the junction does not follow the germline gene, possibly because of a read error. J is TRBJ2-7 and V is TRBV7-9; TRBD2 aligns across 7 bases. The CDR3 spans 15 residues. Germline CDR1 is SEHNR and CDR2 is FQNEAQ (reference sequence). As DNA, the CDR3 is TGTGCCAGCAGCTTATTGTCGGTGGGGGGGTACGAGCAGTGCTTC. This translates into CASSLLSVGGYEQCF.

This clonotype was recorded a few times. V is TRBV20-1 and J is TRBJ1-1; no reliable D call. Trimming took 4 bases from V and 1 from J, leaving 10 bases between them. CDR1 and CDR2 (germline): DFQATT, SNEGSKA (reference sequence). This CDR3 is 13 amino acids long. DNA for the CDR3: TGCAGTGCTATGAGCGGCGGGAACACTGAAGCTTTCTTT. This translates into CSAMSGGNTEAFF.

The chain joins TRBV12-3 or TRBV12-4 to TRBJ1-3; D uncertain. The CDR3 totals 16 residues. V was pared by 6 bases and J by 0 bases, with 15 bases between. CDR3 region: CASSPERPGSGNTIYF. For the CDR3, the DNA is TGTGCCAGCAGCCCCGAGAGGCCCGGCTCTGGAAACACCATATATTTT.

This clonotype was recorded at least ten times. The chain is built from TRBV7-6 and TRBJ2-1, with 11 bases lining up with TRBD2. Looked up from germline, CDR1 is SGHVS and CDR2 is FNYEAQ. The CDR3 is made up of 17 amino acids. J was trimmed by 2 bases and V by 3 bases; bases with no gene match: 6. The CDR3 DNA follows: TGTGCCAGCAGCTTCGAGACTAGCGGGGCGACCTACAATGAGCAGTTCTTC. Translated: CASSFETSGATYNEQFF.

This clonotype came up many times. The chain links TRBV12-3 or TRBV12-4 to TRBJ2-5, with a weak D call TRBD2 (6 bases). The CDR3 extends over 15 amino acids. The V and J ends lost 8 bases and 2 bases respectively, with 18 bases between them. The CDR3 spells CASAEVGLTQETQYF. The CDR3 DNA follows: TGTGCCAGCGCAGAAGTAGGACTAACGCAAGAGACCCAGTACTTC.

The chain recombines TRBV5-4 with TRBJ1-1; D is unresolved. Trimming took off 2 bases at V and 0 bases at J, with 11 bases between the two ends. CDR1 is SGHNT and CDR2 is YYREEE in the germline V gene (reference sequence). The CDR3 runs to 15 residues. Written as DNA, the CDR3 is TGTGCCAGCAGCTTACGGACGATTATGAACACTGAAGCTTTCTTT. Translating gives CASSLRTIMNTEAFF.

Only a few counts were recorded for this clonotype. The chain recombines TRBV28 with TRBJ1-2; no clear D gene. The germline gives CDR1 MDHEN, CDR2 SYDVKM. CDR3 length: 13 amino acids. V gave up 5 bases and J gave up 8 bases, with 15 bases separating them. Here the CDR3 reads CASSLSPLRGYTF. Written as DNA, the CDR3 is TGTGCCAGCAGTCTATCCCCTCTCCGGGGCTACACCTTC.

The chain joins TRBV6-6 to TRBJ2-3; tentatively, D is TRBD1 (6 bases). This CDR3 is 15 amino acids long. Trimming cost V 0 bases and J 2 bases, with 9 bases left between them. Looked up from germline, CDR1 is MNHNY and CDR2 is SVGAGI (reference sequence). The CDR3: CASSYSGQLTDTQYF. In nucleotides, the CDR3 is TGTGCCAGCAGTTACTCCGGACAGCTCACAGATACGCAGTATTTT.

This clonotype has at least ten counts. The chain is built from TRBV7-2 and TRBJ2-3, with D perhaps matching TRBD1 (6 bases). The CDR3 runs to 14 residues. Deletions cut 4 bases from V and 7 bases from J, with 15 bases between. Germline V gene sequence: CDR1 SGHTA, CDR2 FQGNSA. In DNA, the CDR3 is TGTGCCAGCAGCTATCAGGGGAACTTATATACGCAGTATTTT. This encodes CASSYQGNLYTQYF. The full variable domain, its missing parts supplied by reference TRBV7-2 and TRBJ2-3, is GAGVSQSPSNKVTEKGKDVELRCDPISGHTALYWYRQSLGQGLEFLIYFQGNSAPDKSGLPSDRFSAERTGGSVSTLTIQRTQQEDSAVYLCASSYQGNLYTQYFGPGTRLTVL.

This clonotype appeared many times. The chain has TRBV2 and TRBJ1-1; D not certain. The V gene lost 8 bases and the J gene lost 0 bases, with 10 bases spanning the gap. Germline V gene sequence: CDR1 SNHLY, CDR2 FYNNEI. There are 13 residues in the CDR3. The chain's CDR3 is CASDGEMNTEAFF. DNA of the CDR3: TGTGCCAGCGACGGTGAGATGAACACTGAAGCTTTCTTT.

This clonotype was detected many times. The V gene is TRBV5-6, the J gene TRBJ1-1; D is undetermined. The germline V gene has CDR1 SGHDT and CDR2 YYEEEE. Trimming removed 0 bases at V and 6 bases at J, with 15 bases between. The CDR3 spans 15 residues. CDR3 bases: TGTGCCAGCAGCTTGGCGGGTGGCATTAGCGCTGAAGCTTTCTTT. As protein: CASSLAGGISAEAFF. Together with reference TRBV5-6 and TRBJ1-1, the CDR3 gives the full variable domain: DAGVTQSPTHLIKTRGQQVTLRCSPKSGHDTVSWYQQALGQGPQFIFQYYEEEERQRGNFPDRFSGHQFPNYSSELNVNALLLGDSALYLCASSLAGGISAEAFFGQGTRLTVV.

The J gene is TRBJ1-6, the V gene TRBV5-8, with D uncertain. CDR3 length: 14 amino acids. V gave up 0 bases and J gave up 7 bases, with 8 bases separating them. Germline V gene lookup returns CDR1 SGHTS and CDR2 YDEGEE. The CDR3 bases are TGTGCCAGCAGCTTGGGCTTTATAAATTCACCCCTCCACTTT. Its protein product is CASSLGFINSPLHF.

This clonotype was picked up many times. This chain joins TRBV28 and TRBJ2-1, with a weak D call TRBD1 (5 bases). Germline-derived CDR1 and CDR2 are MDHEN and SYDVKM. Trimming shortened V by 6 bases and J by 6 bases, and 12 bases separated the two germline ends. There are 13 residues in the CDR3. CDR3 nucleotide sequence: TGTGCCAGCAGCCTCACAGGTTTCAATGAGCAGTTCTTC. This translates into CASSLTGFNEQFF.

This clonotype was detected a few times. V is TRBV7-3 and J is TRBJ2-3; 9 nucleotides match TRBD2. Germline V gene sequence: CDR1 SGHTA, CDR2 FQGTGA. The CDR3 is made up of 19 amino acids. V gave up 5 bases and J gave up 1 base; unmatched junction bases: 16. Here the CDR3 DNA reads TGTGCCAGCAGCCCCTACCCCCTAGGCGGGGGGGCCGGCACAGATACGCAGTATTTT. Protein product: CASSPYPLGGGAGTDTQYF.

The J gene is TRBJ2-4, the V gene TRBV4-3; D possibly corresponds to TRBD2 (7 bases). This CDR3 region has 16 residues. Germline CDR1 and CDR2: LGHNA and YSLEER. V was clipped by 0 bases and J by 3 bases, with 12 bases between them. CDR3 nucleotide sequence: TGCGCCAGCAGCCAAGATGGGGAGGGGGGCAAAAACATTCAGTACTTC. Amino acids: CASSQDGEGGKNIQYF.

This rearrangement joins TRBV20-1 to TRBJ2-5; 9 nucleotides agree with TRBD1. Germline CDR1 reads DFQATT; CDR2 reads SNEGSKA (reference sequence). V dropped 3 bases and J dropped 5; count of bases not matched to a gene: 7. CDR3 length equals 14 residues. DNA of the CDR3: TGCAGTGCTAGGGCGACAGGGGGGTATGAGACCCAGTACTTC. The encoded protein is CSARATGGYETQYF.

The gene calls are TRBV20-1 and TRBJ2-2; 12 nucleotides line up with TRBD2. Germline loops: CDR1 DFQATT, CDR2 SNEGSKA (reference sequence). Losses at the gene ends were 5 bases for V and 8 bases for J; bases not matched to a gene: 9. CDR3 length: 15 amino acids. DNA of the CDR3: TGCAGTGCTTTCACTAGCGGGAGGATAGGAGGGGAGCTGTTTTTT. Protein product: CSAFTSGRIGGELFF.

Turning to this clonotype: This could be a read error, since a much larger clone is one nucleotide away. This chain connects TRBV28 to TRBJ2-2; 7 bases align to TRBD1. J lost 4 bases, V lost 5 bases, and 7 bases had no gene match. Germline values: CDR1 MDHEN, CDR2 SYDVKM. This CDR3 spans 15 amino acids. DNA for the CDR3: TGTGCCAGCAGTGACGGACAGGTTAGCACCGGGGAGCTGTTTTTT. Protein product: CASSDGQVSTGELFF.

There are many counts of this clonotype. The CDR3 bases are TGTGCCAGCAGTCCAGGGGGGGGGTGGGAGACCCAGTACTTC. It codes for CASSPGGGWETQYF. The genes are TRBV12-3 or TRBV12-4 and TRBJ2-5; D possibly matches TRBD1 or TRBD2 (7 bases each). The CDR3 sequence is 14 residues long. V lost 5 bases, J lost 5 bases, and 15 bases lay in between.

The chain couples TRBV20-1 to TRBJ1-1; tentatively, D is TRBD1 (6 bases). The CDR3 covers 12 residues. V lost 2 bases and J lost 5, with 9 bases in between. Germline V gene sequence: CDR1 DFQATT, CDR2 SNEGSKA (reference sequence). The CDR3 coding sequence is TGCAGTGCTAGACCCCAGGGGACTGAAGCTTTCTTT. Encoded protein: CSARPQGTEAFF.

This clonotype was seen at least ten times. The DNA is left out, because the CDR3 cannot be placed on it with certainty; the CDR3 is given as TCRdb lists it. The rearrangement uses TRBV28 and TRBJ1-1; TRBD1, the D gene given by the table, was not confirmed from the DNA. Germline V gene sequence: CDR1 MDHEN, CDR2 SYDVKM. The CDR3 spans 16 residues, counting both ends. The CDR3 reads CASSSSFPSRGAEAFF.

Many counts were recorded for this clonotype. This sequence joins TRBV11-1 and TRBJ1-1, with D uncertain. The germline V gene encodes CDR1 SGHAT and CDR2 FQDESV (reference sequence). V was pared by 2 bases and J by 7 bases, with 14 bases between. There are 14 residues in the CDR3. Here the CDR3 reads CASSLPSGDREAFF. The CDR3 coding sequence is TGTGCCAGCAGCTTACCCTCGGGAGACCGTGAAGCTTTCTTT.

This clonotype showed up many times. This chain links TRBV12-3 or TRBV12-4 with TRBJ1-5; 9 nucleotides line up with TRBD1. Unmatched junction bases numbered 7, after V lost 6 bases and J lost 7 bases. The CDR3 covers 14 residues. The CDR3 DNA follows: TGTGCCAGCAGGCAGGGACAGGGAAAACAGCCCCAGCATTTT. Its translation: CASRQGQGKQPQHF.